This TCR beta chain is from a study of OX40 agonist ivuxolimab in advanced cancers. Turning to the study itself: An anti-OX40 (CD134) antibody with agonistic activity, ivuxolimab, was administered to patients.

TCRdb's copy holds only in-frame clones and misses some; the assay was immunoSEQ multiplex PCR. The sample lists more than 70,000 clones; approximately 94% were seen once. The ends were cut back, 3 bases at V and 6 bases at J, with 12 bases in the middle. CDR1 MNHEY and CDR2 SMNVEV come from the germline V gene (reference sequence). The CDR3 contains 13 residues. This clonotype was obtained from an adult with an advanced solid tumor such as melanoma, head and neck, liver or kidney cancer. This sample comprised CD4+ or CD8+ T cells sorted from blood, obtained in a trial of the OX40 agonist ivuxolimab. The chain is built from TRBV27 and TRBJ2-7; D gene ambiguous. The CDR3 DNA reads TGTGCCAGCAGTTTTATTCCCCCCCTCGAGCAGTACTTC. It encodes CASSFIPPLEQYF.